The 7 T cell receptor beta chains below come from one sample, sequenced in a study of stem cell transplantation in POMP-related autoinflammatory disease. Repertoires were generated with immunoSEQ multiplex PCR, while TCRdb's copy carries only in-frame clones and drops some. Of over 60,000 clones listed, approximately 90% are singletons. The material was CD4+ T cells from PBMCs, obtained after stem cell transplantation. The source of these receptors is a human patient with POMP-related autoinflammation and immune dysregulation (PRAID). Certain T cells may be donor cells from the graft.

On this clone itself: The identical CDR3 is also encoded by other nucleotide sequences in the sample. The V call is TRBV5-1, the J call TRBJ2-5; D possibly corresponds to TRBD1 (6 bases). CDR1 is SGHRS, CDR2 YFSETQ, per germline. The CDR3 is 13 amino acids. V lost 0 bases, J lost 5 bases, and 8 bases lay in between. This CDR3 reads CASSLGGGETQYF. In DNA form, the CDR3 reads TGCGCCAGCAGCTTGGGAGGGGGTGAGACCCAGTACTTC.

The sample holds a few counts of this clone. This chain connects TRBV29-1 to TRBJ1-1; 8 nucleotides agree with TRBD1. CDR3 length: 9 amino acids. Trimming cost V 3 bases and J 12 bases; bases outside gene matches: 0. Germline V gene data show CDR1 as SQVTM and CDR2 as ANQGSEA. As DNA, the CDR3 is TGCAGCGTTGACAGGGGGCCTTTCTTT. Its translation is CSVDRGPFF.

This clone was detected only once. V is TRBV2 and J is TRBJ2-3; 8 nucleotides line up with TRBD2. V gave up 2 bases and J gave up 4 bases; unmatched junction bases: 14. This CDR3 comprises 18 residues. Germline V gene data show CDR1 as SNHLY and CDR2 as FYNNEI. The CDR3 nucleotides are TGTGCCAGCAGTGAACTGGGTGATAACGGGGGGGCTTCAGATACGCAGTATTTT. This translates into CASSELGDNGGASDTQYF.

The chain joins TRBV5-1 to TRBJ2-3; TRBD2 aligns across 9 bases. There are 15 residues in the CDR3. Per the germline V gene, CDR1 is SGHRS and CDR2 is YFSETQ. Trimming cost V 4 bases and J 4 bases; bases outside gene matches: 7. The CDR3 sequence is CASSPSGVLPDTQYF. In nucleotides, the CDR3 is TGCGCCAGCAGCCCTAGCGGGGTTCTCCCAGATACGCAGTATTTT.

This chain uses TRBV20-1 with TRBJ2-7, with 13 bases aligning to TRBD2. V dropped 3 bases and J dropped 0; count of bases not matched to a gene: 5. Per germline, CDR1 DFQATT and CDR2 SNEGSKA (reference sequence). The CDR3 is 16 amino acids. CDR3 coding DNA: TGCAGTGCTAGTCGACTAGCGGGGGGTAGCTCCTACGAGCAGTACGTC. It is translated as CSASRLAGGSSYEQYV.

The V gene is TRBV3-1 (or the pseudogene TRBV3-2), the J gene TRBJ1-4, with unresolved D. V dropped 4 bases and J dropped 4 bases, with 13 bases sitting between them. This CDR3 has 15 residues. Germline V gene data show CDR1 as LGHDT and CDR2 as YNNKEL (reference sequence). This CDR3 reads CASSRGVLFNEKLFF. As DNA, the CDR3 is TGTGCCAGCAGCCGCGGGGTGCTGTTTAATGAAAAACTGTTTTTT.

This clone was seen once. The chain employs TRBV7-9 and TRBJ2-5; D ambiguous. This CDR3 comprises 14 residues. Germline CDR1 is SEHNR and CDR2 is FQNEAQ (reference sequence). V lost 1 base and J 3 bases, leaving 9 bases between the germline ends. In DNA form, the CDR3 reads TGTGCCAGCAGCTTAGGGGCAGTCAAAGAGACCCAGTACTTC. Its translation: CASSLGAVKETQYF.